The subject of this entry is one T cell receptor beta chain. Its antigen remains unknown. The CDR3 contains 15 residues. CDR1 and CDR2 (germline): MNHEY, SVGEGT. After removal of 6 bases from V and 5 bases from J, the junction contained 13 bases not matched to a gene. This sample was taken from a study of T-cell memory formation after mild COVID-19. Background on the study: TCR clusters showed largely donor specificity. Study findings and constraints: Contracting clones from day 15 to 85 showed balanced CD4/CD8; later expanders favored CD4+. Those CD4+ clones that contracted were mainly in CM and EM (CD8+ ones in EMRA).

TCRdb ran MiXCR on the 5' RACE reads and lists one entry per CDR3 protein. This table holds roughly 480,000 distinct CDR3 sequences, around 25% found once. The rearrangement uses TRBV6-2 or TRBV6-3 and TRBJ2-7; TRBD1 matches 7 bases. The sequencing sample was made of PBMCs or a T cell subset sorted from them (not recorded which). This clonotype originated in an adult woman who had mild COVID-19 (a few samples of this study predate the infection). Cell type and time point are not known. The CDR3 protein is CASRPTGRGNHEQYF. As DNA, the CDR3 is TGTGCCAGCAGACCCACGGGCAGGGGGAATCACGAGCAGTACTTC.